This T cell receptor (beta chain) was sequenced in a study of blood T cell repertoires in COVID-19. Study details: There were acute and convalescent COVID-19 samples, and they came from the United States, Italy and Spain. Nucleic acid was either cDNA or gDNA, and it came from T cells, B-cell-depleted T cells, or PBMCs.

Germline V gene data show CDR1 as SNHLY and CDR2 as FYNNEI. Trimming left V 3 bases short and J 7 bases short, with 15 bases between. CDR3 length: 14 residues. Original data processing: Estimated nucleated cell counts came from reference gene primer amplification. TCRdb's copy holds only in-frame clones and misses some; the assay was immunoSEQ multiplex PCR. The V and J calls and clone size are taken from that table; D and trimming were inferred from the DNA. Of around 66,000 clones listed, about four fifths are singletons. V is TRBV2 and J is TRBJ1-1; tentatively, D is TRBD1 (5 bases). This TCR was recovered from a human donor in a cohort sampled during active COVID-19. The material sequenced was peripheral blood. The CDR3 reads CASSELGRVGEAFF. The CDR3 DNA sequence: TGTGCCAGCAGTGAGTTGGGCAGGGTCGGTGAAGCTTTCTTT.